This TCR beta chain was sequenced during a study of cytomegalovirus exposure and HLA in healthy donors. In the study overall: Genotyping of roughly 400 donors showed that about 79% belonged to the Caucasian-associated ancestry cluster. General study points: Presence/absence results assume similar sequencing depth per donor, which may not hold.

Both 60 Vbeta primers and 13 Jbeta primers went into the PCR. Profiling relied on immunoSEQ multiplex PCR, and the TCRdb table lists in-frame clones only, not all of them. The sample lists some 150,000 clones, about four fifths seen once, with approximately 2.8% in the top ten. As for this clone: Its target is not known.

The sequencing input was PBMCs. The TCR comes from a man in his late teens or twenties in good health and CMV-seronegative.

This chain's CDR3 is CASSYTWDRKETQYF. The CDR3, as DNA: TGTGCCAGCAGTTACACCTGGGACAGAAAAGAGACCCAGTACTTC. The chain couples TRBV6-5 to TRBJ2-5; 7 bases match TRBD1. From germline, CDR1 is MNHEY and CDR2 SVGAGI. J lost 3 bases, V lost 2 bases, and 6 bases had no gene match. This CDR3 spans 15 amino acids.